Listed below are T cell receptor beta chains from one sample, sequenced in a study of blood T cell repertoires in COVID-19. The assay was immunoSEQ multiplex PCR, and TCRdb's table has in-frame clones only and misses some. The table has 75,000 to 100,000 clones, 75% to 85% seen once; the top ten hold roughly 30%. Sequencing input: peripheral blood. All receptors come from a woman of 80 years or more with acute or convalescent COVID-19. Both conserved end residues are part of each CDR3. Fields, in order: J gene, D gene, clone size, V gene, CDR3 DNA, CDR3 protein. A D gene is named only where the DNA matches it firmly. Some rows have no size entry. The others give once, few or many, or a class for an expanded clone.

J: TRBJ2-7; D: TRBD2; size: few; V: TRBV5-1; DNA: TGCGCCAGCAGCCTCGGCTTTTCCGGGACTAGCGGCTACGAGCAGTACTTC; CDR3: CASSLGFSGTSGYEQYF
J: TRBJ2-5; D: -; size: -; V: TRBV7-9; DNA: TGTGCCAGCAGCCGAGGACAGCAAGAGACCCAGTACTTC; CDR3: CASSRGQQETQYF
J: TRBJ2-5; D: -; size: -; V: TRBV7-3; DNA: TGTGCCAGCAGCCCAACCGACGCGGGAGAGACCCAGTACTTC; CDR3: CASSPTDAGETQYF
J: TRBJ2-1; D: TRBD1; size: -; V: TRBV19; DNA: TGTGCCAGTGGCCCTCGGGACAGGGTTGATGAGCAGTTCTTC; CDR3: CASGPRDRVDEQFF
J: TRBJ2-5; D: TRBD1; size: -; V: TRBV11-2; DNA: TGTGCCAGCAGCTTCGGGACAGATCCGGAGACCCAGTACTTC; CDR3: CASSFGTDPETQYF
J: TRBJ1-2; D: -; size: -; V: TRBV11-2; DNA: TGTGCCAGCAGCCCCGGATCGGGCTATGGCTACACCTTC; CDR3: CASSPGSGYGYTF
J: TRBJ2-5; D: TRBD1; size: -; V: TRBV19; DNA: TGTGCCAGTAGTAAAGGGGGCGGAAGAGAAGAGACCCAGTACTTC; CDR3: CASSKGGGREETQYF
J: TRBJ2-1; D: TRBD2; size: -; V: TRBV9; DNA: TGTGCCAGCAGCCCCCGTTTAGCGGGAGCTGTAAATGAGCAGTTCTTC; CDR3: CASSPRLAGAVNEQFF
J: TRBJ2-7; D: TRBD1; size: -; V: TRBV7-2; DNA: TGTGCCAGCAGCTTAGCCCGGGACAGGGAGTACGAGCAGTACTTC; CDR3: CASSLARDREYEQYF
J: TRBJ2-1; D: TRBD2; size: -; V: TRBV7-3; DNA: TGTGCCAGCAGCTTAGACGGGACTAGCGGGAGGGTGAATGAGCAGTTCTTC; CDR3: CASSLDGTSGRVNEQFF
J: TRBJ2-5; D: TRBD2; size: -; V: TRBV3-1/TRBV3-2; DNA: TGTGCCAGCAGCCAACTAGCGGAGGGGACCCAGTACTTC; CDR3: CASSQLAEGTQYF
J: TRBJ2-7; D: TRBD2; size: -; V: TRBV7-2; DNA: TGTGCCAGCACCGGGGGGGCGCTTGGCGAGCAGTACTTC; CDR3: CASTGGALGEQYF
J: TRBJ2-7; D: TRBD2; size: -; V: TRBV7-2; DNA: TGTGCCAGCAGCTTAAGGCGGGAGATCTCCTACGAGCAGTACTTC; CDR3: CASSLRREISYEQYF
J: TRBJ1-5; D: -; size: -; V: TRBV19; DNA: TGTGCCAGTAGTATAGATCTGAGGCAGCCCCAGCATTTT; CDR3: CASSIDLRQPQHF
J: TRBJ1-2; D: -; size: -; V: TRBV28; DNA: TGTGCCAGCTGGGGGGGGCAGGGCCCCCTTGGCTACACCTTC; CDR3: CASWGGQGPLGYTF